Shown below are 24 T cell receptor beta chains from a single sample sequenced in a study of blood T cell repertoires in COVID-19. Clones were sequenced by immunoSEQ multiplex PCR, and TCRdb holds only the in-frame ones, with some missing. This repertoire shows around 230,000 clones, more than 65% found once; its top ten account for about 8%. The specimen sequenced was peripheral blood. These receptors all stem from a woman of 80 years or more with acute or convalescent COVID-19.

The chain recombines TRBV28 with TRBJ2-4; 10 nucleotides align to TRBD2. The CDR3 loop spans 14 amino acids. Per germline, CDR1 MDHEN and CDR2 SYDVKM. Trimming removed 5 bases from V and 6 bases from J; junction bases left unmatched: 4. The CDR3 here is CASSLAGVGNIQYF. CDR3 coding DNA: TGTGCCAGCAGTCTAGCGGGAGTCGGAAACATTCAGTACTTC.

The CDR3 loop is CASSLSAGTGITGELFF. The CDR3 bases are TGTGCCAGCAGTTTATCAGCCGGGACAGGGATCACCGGGGAGCTGTTTTTT. This chain joins TRBV27 and TRBJ2-2; 9 bases are a match to TRBD1. The length of the CDR3 is 17 residues. J lost 4 bases, V lost 0 bases, and 6 bases had no gene match. Germline CDR1 and CDR2: MNHEY and SMNVEV (reference sequence).

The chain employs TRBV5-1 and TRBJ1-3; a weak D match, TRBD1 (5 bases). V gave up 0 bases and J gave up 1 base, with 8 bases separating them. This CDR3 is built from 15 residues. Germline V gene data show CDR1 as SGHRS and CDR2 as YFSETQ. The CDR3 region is CASSLVAGSGNTIYF. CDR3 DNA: TGCGCCAGCAGCTTGGTGGCAGGGTCTGGAAACACCATATATTTT.

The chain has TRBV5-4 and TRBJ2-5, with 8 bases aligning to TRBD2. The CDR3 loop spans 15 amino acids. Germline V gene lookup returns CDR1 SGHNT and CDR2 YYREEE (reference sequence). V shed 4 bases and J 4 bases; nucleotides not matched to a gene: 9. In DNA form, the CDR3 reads TGTGCCAGCAGCAACCAGCGGGAGAGGGGAGAGACCCAGTACTTC. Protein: CASSNQRERGETQYF.

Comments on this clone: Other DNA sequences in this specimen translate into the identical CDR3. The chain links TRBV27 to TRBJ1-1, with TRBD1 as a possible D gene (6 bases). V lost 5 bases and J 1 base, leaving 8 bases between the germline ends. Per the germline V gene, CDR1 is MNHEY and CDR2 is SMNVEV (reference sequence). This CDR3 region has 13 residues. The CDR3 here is CASSRRGNTEAFF. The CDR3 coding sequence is TGTGCCAGCAGTCGCAGGGGGAACACTGAAGCTTTCTTT.

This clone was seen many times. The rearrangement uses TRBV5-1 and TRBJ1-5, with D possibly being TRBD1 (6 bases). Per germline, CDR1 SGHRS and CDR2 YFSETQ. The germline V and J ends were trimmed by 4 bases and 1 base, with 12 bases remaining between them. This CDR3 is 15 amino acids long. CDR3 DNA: TGCGCCAGCAGCCTGCAGGGGAAAAGCAATCAGCCCCAGCATTTT. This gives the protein CASSLQGKSNQPQHF.

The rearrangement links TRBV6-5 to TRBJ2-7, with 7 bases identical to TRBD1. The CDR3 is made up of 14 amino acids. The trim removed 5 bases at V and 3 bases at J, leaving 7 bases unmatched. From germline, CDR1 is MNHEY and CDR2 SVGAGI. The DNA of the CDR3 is TGTGCCAGCAGTCTAGACAGGGTAGGCTACGAGCAGTACTTC. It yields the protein CASSLDRVGYEQYF.

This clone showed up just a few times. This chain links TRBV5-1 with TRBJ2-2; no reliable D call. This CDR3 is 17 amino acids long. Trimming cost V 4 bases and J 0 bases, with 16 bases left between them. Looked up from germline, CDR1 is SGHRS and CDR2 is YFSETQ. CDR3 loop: CASSPPFLYSNTGELFF. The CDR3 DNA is TGCGCCAGCAGCCCCCCGTTTCTATACTCGAACACCGGGGAGCTGTTTTTT.

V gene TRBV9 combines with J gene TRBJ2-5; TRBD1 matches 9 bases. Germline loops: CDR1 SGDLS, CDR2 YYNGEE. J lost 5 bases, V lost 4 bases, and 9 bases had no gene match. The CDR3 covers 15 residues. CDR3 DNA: TGTGCCAGCAGCCTCGGGACAGGGCTTCGGGAGACCCAGTACTTC. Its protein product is CASSLGTGLRETQYF. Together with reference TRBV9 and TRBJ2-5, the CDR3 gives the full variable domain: DSGVTQTPKHLITATGQRVTLRCSPRSGDLSVYWYQQSLDQGLQFLIQYYNGEERAKGNILERFSAQQFPDLHSELNLSSLELGDSALYFCASSLGTGLRETQYFGPGTRLLVL.

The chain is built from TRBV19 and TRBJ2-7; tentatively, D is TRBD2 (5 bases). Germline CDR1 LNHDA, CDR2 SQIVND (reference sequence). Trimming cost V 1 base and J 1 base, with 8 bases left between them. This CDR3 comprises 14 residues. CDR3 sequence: CASSIASGSYEQYF. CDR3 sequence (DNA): TGTGCCAGTAGTATAGCAAGCGGATCCTACGAGCAGTACTTC.

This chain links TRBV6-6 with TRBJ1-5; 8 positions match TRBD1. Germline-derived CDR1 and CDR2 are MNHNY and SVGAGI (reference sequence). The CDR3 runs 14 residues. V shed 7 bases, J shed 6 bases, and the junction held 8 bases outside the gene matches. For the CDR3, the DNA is TGTGCCAGCAATATCGAACAGGGGGGTCAGCCCCAGCATTTT. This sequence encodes CASNIEQGGQPQHF.

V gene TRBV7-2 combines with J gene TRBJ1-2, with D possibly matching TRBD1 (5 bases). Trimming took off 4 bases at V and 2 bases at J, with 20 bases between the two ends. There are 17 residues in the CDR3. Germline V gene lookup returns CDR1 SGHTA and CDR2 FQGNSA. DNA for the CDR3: TGTGCCAGCAGCTACACTAGCGGGACCCTACAAAACTATGGCTACACCTTC. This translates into CASSYTSGTLQNYGYTF.

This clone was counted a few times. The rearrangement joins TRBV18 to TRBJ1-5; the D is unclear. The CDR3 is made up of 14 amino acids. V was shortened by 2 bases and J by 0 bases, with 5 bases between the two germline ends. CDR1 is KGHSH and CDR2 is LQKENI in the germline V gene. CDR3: CASSPSISNQPQHF. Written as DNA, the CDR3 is TGTGCCAGCTCACCATCCATTAGCAATCAGCCCCAGCATTTT.

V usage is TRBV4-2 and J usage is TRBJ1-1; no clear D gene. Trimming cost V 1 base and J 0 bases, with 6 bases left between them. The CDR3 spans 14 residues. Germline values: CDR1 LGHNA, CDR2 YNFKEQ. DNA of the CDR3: TGTGCCAGCAGCCAAGCACTTCTGAACACTGAAGCTTTCTTT. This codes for CASSQALLNTEAFF.

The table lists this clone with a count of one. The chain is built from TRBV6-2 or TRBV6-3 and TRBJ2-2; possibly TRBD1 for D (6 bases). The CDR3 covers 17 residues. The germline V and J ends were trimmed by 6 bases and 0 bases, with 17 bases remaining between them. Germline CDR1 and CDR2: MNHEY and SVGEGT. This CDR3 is CASSPYPGQPNTGELFF. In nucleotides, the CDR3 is TGTGCCAGCAGCCCTTATCCGGGACAACCGAACACCGGGGAGCTGTTTTTT.

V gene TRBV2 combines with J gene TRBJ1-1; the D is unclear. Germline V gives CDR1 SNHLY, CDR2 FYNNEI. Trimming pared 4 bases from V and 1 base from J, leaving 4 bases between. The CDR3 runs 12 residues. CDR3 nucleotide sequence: TGTGCCAGCAGTGCGAGGAACACTGAAGCTTTCTTT. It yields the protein CASSARNTEAFF.

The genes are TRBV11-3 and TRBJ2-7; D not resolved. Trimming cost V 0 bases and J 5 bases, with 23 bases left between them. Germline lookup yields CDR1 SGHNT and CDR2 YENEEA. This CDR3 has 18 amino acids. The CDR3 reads CASSLDSGSVSYPNEQYF. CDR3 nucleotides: TGTGCCAGCAGCTTAGATTCCGGGTCTGTGTCTTACCCTAACGAGCAGTACTTC.

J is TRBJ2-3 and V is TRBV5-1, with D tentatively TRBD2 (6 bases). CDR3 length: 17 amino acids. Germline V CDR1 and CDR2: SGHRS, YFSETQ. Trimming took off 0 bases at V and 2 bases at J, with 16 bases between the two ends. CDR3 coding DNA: TGCGCCAGCAGCTTGGCCACCGGGACTTACAACACAGATACGCAGTATTTT. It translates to CASSLATGTYNTDTQYF.

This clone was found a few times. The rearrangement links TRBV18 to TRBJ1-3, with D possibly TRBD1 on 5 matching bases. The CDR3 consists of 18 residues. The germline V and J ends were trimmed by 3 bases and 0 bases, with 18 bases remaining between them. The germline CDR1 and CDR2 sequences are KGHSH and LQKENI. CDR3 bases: TGTGCCAGCTCACCGAACACCCTGACAGCCTCCTCTGGAAACACCATATATTTT. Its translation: CASSPNTLTASSGNTIYF.

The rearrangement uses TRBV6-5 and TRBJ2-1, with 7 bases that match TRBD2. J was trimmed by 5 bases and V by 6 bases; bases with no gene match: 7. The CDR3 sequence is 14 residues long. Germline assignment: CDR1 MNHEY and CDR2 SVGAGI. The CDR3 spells CASRETSSHNEQFF. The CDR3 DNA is TGTGCCAGCAGAGAGACTAGCTCTCACAATGAGCAGTTCTTC.

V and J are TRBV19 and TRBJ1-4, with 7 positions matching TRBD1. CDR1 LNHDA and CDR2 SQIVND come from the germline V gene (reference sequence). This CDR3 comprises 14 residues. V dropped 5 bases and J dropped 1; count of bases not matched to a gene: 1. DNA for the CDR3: TGTGCCAGTAGTCCAGGGGGAACTAATGAAAAACTGTTTTTT. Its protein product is CASSPGGTNEKLFF.

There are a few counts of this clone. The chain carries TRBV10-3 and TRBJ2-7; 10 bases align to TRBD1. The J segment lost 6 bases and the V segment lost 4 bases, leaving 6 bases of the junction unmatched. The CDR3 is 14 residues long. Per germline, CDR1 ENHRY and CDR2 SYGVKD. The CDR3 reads CAISAGGTGVEQYF. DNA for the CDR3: TGTGCCATCAGTGCTGGTGGGACAGGGGTCGAGCAGTACTTC.

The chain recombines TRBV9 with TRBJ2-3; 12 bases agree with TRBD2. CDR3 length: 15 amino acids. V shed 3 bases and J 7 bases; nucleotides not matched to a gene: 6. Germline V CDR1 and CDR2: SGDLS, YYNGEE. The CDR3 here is CASSETSGRWNTQYF. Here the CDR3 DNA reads TGTGCCAGCAGCGAGACTAGCGGGAGATGGAATACGCAGTATTTT.

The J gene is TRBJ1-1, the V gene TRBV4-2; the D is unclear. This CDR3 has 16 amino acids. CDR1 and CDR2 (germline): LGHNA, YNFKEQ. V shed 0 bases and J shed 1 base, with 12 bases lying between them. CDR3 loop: CASSQEGTRGNTEAFF. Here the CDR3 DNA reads TGTGCCAGCAGCCAAGAGGGTACTAGAGGGAACACTGAAGCTTTCTTT.